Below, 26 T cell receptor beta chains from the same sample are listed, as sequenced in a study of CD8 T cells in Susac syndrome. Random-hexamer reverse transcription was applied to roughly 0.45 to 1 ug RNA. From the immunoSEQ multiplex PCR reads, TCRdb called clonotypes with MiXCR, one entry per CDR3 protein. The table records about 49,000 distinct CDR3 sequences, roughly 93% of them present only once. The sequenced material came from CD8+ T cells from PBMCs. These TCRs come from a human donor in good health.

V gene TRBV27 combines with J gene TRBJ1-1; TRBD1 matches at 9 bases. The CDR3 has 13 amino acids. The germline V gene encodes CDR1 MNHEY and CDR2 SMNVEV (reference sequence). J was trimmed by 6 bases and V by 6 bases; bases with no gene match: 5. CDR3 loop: CASRDRDRAEAFF. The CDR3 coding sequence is TGTGCCAGCAGGGACCGGGACAGGGCTGAAGCTTTCTTT.

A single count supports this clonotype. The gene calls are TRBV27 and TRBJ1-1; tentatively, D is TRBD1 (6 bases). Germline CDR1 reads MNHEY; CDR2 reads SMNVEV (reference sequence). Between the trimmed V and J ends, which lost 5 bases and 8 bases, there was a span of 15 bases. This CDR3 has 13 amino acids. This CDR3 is CASSEGLRGEAFF. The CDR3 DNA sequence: TGTGCCAGCAGTGAAGGACTGAGGGGGGAAGCTTTCTTT.

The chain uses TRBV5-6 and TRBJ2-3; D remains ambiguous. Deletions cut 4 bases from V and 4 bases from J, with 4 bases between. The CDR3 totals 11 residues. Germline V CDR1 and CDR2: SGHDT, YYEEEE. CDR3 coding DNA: TGTGCCAGCAGCGACGCAGATACGCAGTATTTT. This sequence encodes CASSDADTQYF.

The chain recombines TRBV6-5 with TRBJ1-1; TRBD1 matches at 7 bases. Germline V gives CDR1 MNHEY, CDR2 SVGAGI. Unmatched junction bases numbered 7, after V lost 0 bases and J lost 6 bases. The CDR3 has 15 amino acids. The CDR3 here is CASSYSITGAAEAFF. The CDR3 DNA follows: TGTGCCAGCAGTTACTCGATAACAGGGGCCGCTGAAGCTTTCTTT.

As DNA, the CDR3 is TGCAGTGCGTCGGACCGAACCCCCCACGAGCAGTACTTC. It codes for CSASDRTPHEQYF. V and J are TRBV20-1 and TRBJ2-7, with D unclear. CDR1 and CDR2 (germline): DFQATT, SNEGSKA (reference sequence). This CDR3 comprises 13 residues. Trimming removed 6 bases from V and 5 bases from J, with 17 bases in between.

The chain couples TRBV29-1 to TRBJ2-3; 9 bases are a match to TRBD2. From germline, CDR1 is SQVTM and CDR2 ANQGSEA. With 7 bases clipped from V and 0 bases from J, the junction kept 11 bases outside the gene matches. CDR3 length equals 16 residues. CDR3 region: CSATGLAGISTDTQYF. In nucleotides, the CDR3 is TGCAGCGCGACAGGGCTAGCGGGGATAAGCACAGATACGCAGTATTTT.

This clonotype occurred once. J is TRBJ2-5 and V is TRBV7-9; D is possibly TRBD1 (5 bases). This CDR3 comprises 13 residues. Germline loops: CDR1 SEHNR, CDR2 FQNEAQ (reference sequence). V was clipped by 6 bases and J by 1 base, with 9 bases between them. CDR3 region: CASRDQGQETQYF. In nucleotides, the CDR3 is TGTGCCAGCAGAGATCAGGGCCAAGAGACCCAGTACTTC. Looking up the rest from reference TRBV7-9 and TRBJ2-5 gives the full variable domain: DTGVSQNPRHKITKRGQNVTFRCDPISEHNRLYWYRQTLGQGPEFLTYFQNEAQLEKSRLLSDRFSAERPKGSFSTLEIQRTEQGDSAMYLCASRDQGQETQYFGPGTRLLVL.

The DNA of the CDR3 is TGTGCCAGTAGTATTAGGGGGGCAGCTAGCGGAAACAATGAGCAGTTCTTC. Translating it yields CASSIRGAASGNNEQFF. The J gene is TRBJ2-1, the V gene TRBV19, with a possible D match to TRBD2 (7 bases). Germline values: CDR1 LNHDA, CDR2 SQIVND (reference sequence). The V end lost 3 bases, the J end lost 5 bases, and 20 bases lay between the germline ends. CDR3 length: 17 residues.

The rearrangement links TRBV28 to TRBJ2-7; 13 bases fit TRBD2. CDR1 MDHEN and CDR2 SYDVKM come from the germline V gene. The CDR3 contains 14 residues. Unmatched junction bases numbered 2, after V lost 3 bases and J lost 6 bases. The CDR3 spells CASSFTSGRGEQYF. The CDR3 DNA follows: TGTGCCAGCAGTTTTACTAGCGGGAGGGGCGAGCAGTACTTC.

CDR3 protein: CASTIRWNSYEQYF. The CDR3 DNA is TGTGCCAGCACCATCAGGTGGAACAGCTACGAGCAGTACTTC. The chain has TRBV6-6 and TRBJ2-7; D is unclear. Trimming stripped 7 bases from V and 3 bases from J, with 16 bases between. The germline gives CDR1 MNHNY, CDR2 SVGAGI (reference sequence). There are 14 residues in the CDR3.

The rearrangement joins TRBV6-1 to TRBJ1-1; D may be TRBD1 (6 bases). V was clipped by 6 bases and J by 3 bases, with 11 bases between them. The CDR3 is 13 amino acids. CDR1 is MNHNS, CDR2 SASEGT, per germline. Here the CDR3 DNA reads TGTGCCAGCAGGGTGGGACACTACACTGAAGCTTTCTTT. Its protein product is CASRVGHYTEAFF.

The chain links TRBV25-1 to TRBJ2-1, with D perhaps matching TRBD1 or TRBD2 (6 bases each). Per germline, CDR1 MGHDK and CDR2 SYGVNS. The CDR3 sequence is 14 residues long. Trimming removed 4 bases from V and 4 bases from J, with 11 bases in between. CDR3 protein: CASSAGGPYNEQFF. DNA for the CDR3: TGTGCCAGCAGTGCTGGGGGGCCTTACAATGAGCAGTTCTTC.

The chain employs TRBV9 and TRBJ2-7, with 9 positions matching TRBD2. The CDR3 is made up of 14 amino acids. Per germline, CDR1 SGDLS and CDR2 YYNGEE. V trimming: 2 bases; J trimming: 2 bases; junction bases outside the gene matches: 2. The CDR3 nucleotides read TGTGCCAGCAGCGTCGGCGGGAGGGCCTACGAGCAGTACTTC. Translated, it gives CASSVGGRAYEQYF.

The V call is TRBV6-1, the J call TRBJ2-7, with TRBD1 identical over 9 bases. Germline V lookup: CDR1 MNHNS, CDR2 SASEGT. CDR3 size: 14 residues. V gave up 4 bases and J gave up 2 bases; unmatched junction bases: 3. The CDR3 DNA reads TGTGCCAGCAGTGTCGGGACAGGGCCCTACGAGCAGTACTTC. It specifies CASSVGTGPYEQYF.

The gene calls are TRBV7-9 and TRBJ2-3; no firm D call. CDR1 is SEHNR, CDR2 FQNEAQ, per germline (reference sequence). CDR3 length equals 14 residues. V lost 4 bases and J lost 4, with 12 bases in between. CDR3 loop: CASSSLVGPDTQYF. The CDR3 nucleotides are TGTGCCAGCAGCTCCCTGGTAGGGCCAGATACGCAGTATTTT. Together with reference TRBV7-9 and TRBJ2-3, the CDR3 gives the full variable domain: DTGVSQNPRHKITKRGQNVTFRCDPISEHNRLYWYRQTLGQGPEFLTYFQNEAQLEKSRLLSDRFSAERPKGSFSTLEIQRTEQGDSAMYLCASSSLVGPDTQYFGPGTRLTVL.

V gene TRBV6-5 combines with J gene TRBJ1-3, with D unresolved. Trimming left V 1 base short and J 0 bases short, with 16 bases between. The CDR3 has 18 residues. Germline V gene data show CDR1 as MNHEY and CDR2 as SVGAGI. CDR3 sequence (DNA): TGTGCCAGCAGTTACTGGGCACGTTGGCTGGGCTCTGGAAACACCATATATTTT. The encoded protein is CASSYWARWLGSGNTIYF.

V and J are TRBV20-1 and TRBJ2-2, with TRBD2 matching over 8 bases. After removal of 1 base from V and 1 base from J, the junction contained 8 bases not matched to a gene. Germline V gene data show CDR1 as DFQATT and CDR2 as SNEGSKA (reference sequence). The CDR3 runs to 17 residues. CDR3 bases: TGCAGTGCTAGAGTTATAACTAGCGGATTGAACACCGGGGAGCTGTTTTTT. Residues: CSARVITSGLNTGELFF.

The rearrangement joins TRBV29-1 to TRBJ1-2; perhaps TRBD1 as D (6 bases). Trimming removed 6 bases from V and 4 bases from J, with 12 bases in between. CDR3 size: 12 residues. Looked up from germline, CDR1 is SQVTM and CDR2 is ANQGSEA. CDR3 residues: CSVATGTYGYTF. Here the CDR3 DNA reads TGCAGCGTCGCAACAGGGACCTATGGCTACACCTTC.

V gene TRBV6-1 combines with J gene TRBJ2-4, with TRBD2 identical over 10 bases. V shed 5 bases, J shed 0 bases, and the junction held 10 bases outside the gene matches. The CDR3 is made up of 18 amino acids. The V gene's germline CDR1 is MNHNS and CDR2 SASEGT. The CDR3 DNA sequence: TGTGCCAGCAGTCAGGGGGCTAGCGGGGGTCTAGCCAAAAACATTCAGTACTTC. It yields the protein CASSQGASGGLAKNIQYF.

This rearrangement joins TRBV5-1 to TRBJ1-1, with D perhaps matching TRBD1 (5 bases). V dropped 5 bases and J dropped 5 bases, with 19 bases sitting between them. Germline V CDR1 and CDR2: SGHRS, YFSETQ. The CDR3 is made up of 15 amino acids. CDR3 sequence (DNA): TGCGCCAGCAGTGGTTGGGGAGGGGCTGGGACTGAAGCTTTCTTT. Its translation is CASSGWGGAGTEAFF.

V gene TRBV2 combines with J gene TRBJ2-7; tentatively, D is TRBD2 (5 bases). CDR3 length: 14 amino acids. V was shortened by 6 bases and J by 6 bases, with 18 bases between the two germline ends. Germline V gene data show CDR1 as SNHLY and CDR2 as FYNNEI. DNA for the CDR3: TGTGCCAGCAGCCTACTAGTAGAGGGTTCCGAGCAGTACTTC. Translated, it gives CASSLLVEGSEQYF.

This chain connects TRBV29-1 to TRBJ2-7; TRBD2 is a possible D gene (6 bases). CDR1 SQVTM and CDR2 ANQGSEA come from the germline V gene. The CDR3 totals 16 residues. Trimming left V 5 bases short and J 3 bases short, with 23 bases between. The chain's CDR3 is CSVISSARTTLYEQYF. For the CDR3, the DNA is TGCAGCGTTATTAGTAGCGCGAGGACTACCCTCTACGAGCAGTACTTC.

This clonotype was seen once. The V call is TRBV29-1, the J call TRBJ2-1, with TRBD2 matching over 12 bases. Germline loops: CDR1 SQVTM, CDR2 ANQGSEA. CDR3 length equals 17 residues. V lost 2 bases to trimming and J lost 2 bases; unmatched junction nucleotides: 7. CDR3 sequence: CSVEKTSGRTAYNEQFF. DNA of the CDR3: TGCAGCGTTGAAAAGACTAGCGGGAGAACGGCCTACAATGAGCAGTTCTTC.

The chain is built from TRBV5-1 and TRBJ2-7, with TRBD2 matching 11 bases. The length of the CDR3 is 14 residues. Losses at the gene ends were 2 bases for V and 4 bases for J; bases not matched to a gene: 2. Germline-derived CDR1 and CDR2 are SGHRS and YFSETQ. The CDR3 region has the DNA TGCGCCAGCAGCTTTACTAGCGGGGGATACGAGCAGTACTTC. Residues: CASSFTSGGYEQYF.

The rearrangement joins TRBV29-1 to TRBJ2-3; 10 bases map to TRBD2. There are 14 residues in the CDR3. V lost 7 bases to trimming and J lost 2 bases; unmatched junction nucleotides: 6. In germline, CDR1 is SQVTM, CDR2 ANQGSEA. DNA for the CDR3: TGCAGCGGGGAAGCGGGAGGGGACACAGATACGCAGTATTTT. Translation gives CSGEAGGDTDTQYF.

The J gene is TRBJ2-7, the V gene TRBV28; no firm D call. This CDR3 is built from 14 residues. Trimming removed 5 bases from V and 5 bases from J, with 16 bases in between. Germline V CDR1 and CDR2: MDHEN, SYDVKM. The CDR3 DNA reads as TGTGCCAGCAGTAATCAAGGCGGTGTGGACGAGCAGTACTTC. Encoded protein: CASSNQGGVDEQYF.